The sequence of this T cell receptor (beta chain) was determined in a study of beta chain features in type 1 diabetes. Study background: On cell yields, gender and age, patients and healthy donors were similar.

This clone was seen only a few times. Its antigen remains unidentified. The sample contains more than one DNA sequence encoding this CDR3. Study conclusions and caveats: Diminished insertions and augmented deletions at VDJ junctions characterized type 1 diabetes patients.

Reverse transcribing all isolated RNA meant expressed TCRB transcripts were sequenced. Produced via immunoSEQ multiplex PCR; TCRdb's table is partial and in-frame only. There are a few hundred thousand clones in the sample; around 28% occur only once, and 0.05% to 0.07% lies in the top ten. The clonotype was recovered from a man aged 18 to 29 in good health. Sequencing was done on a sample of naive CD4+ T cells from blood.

The DNA for the CDR3 is TGCAGCGTCCGGGGTTCAAATCAGCCCCAGCATTTT. Amino acid sequence: CSVRGSNQPQHF. The chain carries TRBV29-1 and TRBJ1-5; no firm D call. Trimming removed 6 bases from V and 4 bases from J, with 10 bases in between. This CDR3 contains 12 residues. Looked up from germline, CDR1 is SQVTM and CDR2 is ANQGSEA.